This entry concerns a single T cell receptor (beta chain). Its recognized antigen is unknown. Per-nucleotide qualities are absent, and no much larger clonotype sits a single base away. The sample is drawn from a study of T cell repertoires in cytomegalovirus infection (dated by TCRdb to the late 2010s). About the investigation overall: The HLA type of each donor mattered for the analysis, because public TCR beta signatures pointed to carriage of CMV infection along with the matching HLA type.

V loses 4 bases of germline sequence and J loses 0 bases, and the interval between the two ends is 13 bases. Looking up the germline V gene yields CDR1 LGHNA and CDR2 YSLEER. There are 17 amino acids in the CDR3, from cysteine to phenylalanine inclusive. The read is trimmed to its CDR3 DNA, 51 bases read in frame from base 1. The sequencer listed for this sample is Illumina HiSeq 1500. TCRdb took the public reads, trimmed them with fastp at Q25, ran MiXCR for clone calling and kept in-frame beta chains. Entries are consolidated by CDR3 protein sequence, retaining the most common genes and DNA. This sample is represented by fewer than 250,000 distinct CDR3 sequences; over 9% of them were singletons. Approximately 1.8% of the sample is taken by the ten largest. Study-wide conclusions, independent of this receptor: In the ex vivo response, HLA-C-restricted CMV-specific TCR beta clonotypes were dominant, and in two of eight donors the single most frequent clonotype came from this HLA-C-restricted group. In both this cohort and an independent 352-donor cohort, the cumulative frequency of public TCR beta family members distinguished carriers of CMV infection plus the relevant HLA type.

Sequenced material: PBMCs. The clonotype comes from a human donor in good health (CMV status not recorded). Some clones in this sample may be carry-over from other donors' samples. The chain uses TRBV4-3 and TRBJ2-6; a confident D gene designation cannot be given. The bases read TGCGCCAGCAGCCCCAGTGAAAGGATCTCTGGGGCCAACGTCCTGACTTTC. Its coded protein is CASSPSERISGANVLTF.